This TCR beta chain came from a study of post-analysis software for immune sequencing data. For the study at large: Some patients lacked subtype; others had relapsing-remitting, secondary progressive or progressive-relapsing disease.

This clonotype was counted only a few times. The antigen is unknown. The CDR3 runs to 15 residues. With 5 bases removed from V and 3 bases from J, the gap between germline ends came to 13 bases. Germline V gives CDR1 LNHNV, CDR2 YYDKDF (reference sequence). Study outcomes and limitations: In patients, five or six TRBV segments were more frequent than in controls, with TRBV5-6, TRBV5-1 and TRBV20-1 among them. Normalized Chao1 diversity was significantly reduced in patients versus controls. Same-batch samples co-clustered strongly by F measure.

Prepared TCR beta cDNA libraries contained unique molecular identifiers. Starting from roughly 1.1 to 9.2 million T cells, the study yielded approximately 500,000 cDNA molecules. TCRdb fed the PCR reads into MiXCR, producing one record per CDR3 protein. This table has 740,000 or so distinct CDR3 sequences, approximately 50% appearing once. The sequenced sample consisted of blood. The TCR was taken from a girl between 5 and 17 years old with multiple sclerosis. V and J are TRBV15 and TRBJ1-4, with a possible D match to TRBD1 (5 bases). CDR3 sequence: CATSGSEGANEKLFF. The CDR3, as DNA: TGTGCCACCAGCGGAAGCGAAGGGGCTAATGAAAAACTGTTTTTT.